The 7 T cell receptor beta chains in this list originate from one sample, sequenced in a study of T cell clusters in autoimmune cytopenias. TRB amplification used 250 ng of peripheral blood genomic DNA. TRB rearrangements were amplified by touch-down multiplex PCR with mixed TRB-A/B primers. TCRdb reprocessed the multiplex PCR reads; each CDR3 protein has one entry and no DNA is given. This sample carries about 15,000 distinct CDR3 sequences, with 3.5% to 4.5% going to the ten biggest clones. This same sample was also taken into another study, of T cell repertoires in aging, cancer and after chemotherapy.

Sequenced material: peripheral blood. These receptors all stem from a human donor in good health.

The rearrangement joins TRBV30 to TRBJ2-2; with no DNA, the TCRdb D assignment of TRBD2 cannot be verified. This CDR3 comprises 15 residues. The germline gives CDR1 GTSNPN, CDR2 SVGIG (reference sequence). This CDR3 reads CAWEWGLGYTGELFF. The full variable domain, completed using reference TRBV30 and TRBJ2-2, is SQTIHQWPATLVQPVGSPLSLECTVEGTSNPNLYWYRQAAGRGLQLLFYSVGIGQISSEVPQNLSASRPQDRQFILSSKKLLLSDSGFYLCAWEWGLGYTGELFFGEGSRLTVL.

According to its frequency, this clonotype is medium-sized. The gene calls are TRBV30 and TRBJ2-2. The CDR3 consists of 12 residues. Per the germline V gene, CDR1 is GTSNPN and CDR2 is SVGIG (reference sequence). The chain's CDR3 is CAWSVGAGELFF.

This clonotype shows up as medium-sized by frequency. This chain connects TRBV6-5 to TRBJ2-2; without DNA, the TCRdb call of TRBD1 cannot be checked. Germline V lookup: CDR1 MNHEY, CDR2 SVGAGI. The CDR3 length is 15 residues. The CDR3 reads CASSYVGRGSGELFF.

The CDR3 here is CAISRTDNSPLHF. J is TRBJ1-6 and V is TRBV10-3. Germline V gene data show CDR1 as ENHRY and CDR2 as SYGVKD. The CDR3 length is 13 residues.

The genes are TRBV6-5 and TRBJ2-3; TCRdb's D call, TRBD1, is unchecked because there is no DNA. The CDR3 has 13 residues. Looked up from germline, CDR1 is MNHEY and CDR2 is SVGAGI. CDR3 sequence reads: CASSYYRGDTQYF.

The chain is built from TRBV5-6 and TRBJ2-5; the TRBD2 assignment by TCRdb is unverifiable without DNA. Looked up from germline, CDR1 is SGHDT and CDR2 is YYEEEE. The CDR3 contains 13 residues. The CDR3 spells CASSLGGRETQYF.

V usage is TRBV27 and J usage is TRBJ1-1. Germline loops: CDR1 MNHEY, CDR2 SMNVEV (reference sequence). The CDR3 runs to 11 residues. This CDR3 is CASLQGLSAFF.